This TCR beta chain originates from a study of blood T cell repertoires in COVID-19. In the study overall: Some COVID-19 samples were acute and others convalescent; all came from the United States, Italy and Spain. T cells, B-cell-depleted T cells, or PBMCs supplied cDNA or gDNA.

Original handling: Reference gene primer amplification in the assay estimated nucleated cell counts. TCRdb's copy holds only in-frame clones and misses some; the assay was immunoSEQ multiplex PCR. The V and J calls and the clone size are those of that table, but D and trimming were determined from the DNA. The table lists 150,000 to 200,000 clones, 90% of them singletons. Deletions cut 2 bases from V and 5 bases from J, with 10 bases between. The germline V gene has CDR1 SEHNR and CDR2 FQNEAQ (reference sequence). This CDR3 spans 15 amino acids. The TCR sequence derives from a man between 60 and 70 years old with active or convalescent COVID-19. The V call is TRBV7-9, the J call TRBJ1-6; possible D gene TRBD1, 5 bases. Sequenced: peripheral blood. The DNA for the CDR3 is TGTGCCAGCAGCTTACAGGGCAGCGATAATTCACCCCTCCACTTT. It translates to CASSLQGSDNSPLHF.